This section outlines one T cell receptor (beta chain) sequence together with its context. The antigen is undetermined. RNA transcripts gave rise to amplified TCR beta CDR3 regions. Using the HTBI primer set, a first-round RT-PCR was run on the TCR CDR3. TCRdb re-called the multiplex PCR reads through MiXCR, storing one row per CDR3 protein. The sample holds around 370,000 distinct CDR3 sequences, about a fifth seen once. CDR3 length equals 18 residues. CDR1 is SGHRS, CDR2 YFSETQ, per germline. The trim removed 4 bases at V and 5 bases at J, leaving 19 bases unmatched. This specimen comes from a study of T cells in Graves' hyperthyroidism and ophthalmopathy. Study-wide findings and caveats: Most expanded thyroid clonotypes above 0.001 also appeared in blood. Stable hyperthyroidism and ophthalmopathy were separated using 13 V-J signatures.

This receptor was obtained from a man aged 18 to 29 with Graves' ophthalmopathy. The J gene is TRBJ1-2, the V gene TRBV5-1; 8 positions agree with TRBD1. Sequencing was performed on blood. The CDR3 DNA sequence: TGCGCCAGCAGCCCGGAGGGCAGGGGGCGAGGAAGGGATTATGGCTACACCTTC. Amino acid sequence: CASSPEGRGRGRDYGYTF.